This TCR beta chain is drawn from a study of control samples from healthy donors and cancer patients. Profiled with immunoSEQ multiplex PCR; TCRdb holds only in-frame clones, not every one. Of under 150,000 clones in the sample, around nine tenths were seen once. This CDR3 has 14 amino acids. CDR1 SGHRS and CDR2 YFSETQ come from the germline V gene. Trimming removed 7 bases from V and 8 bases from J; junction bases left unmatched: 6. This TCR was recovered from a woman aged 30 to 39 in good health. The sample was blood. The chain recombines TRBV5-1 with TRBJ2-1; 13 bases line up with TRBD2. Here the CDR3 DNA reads TGCGCCAGCCGCTCACTAGCGGGAGGGGATGAGCAGTTCTTC. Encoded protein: CASRSLAGGDEQFF.